Shown below are 3 T cell receptor beta chains from a single sample sequenced in a study of PD-1 blockade in classical Hodgkin lymphoma. All the patients suffered relapse after autologous stem cell transplantation, and brentuximab vedotin exposure differed. Libraries were prepared by immunoSEQ multiplex PCR; TCRdb keeps only in-frame clonotypes and omits some of them. Altogether approximately 26,000 clones are present, 60% to 85% being singletons, with the ten largest covering approximately 8.4%. Source: peripheral blood mononuclear cells (PBMCs), taken before the second cycle of nivolumab. The origin of the receptors is a human donor with classical Hodgkin lymphoma.

This clone was counted a few times. The gene calls are TRBV7-6 and TRBJ2-7, with unresolved D. The CDR3 runs 14 residues. The germline gives CDR1 SGHVS, CDR2 FNYEAQ. Trimming pared 3 bases from V and 0 bases from J, leaving 9 bases between. The CDR3 sequence: CASSFSWDSYEQYF. CDR3 sequence (DNA): TGTGCCAGCAGCTTTAGTTGGGACTCCTACGAGCAGTACTTC.

The chain joins TRBV9 to TRBJ2-1, with TRBD2 identical over 13 bases. The CDR3 contains 19 residues. Germline V gives CDR1 SGDLS, CDR2 YYNGEE. The J segment lost 6 bases and the V segment lost 3 bases, leaving 15 bases of the junction unmatched. Written as DNA, the CDR3 is TGTGCCAGCAGCGCTTCTATCAAGCTACTAGCGGGAGGGGTCAATGAGCAGTTCTTC. It yields the protein CASSASIKLLAGGVNEQFF.

V gene TRBV6-5 combines with J gene TRBJ2-1; D possibly corresponds to TRBD2 (5 bases). CDR3 length: 11 residues. The ends were cut back, 6 bases at V and 10 bases at J, with 10 bases in the middle. CDR1 is MNHEY and CDR2 is SVGAGI in the germline V gene. CDR3 residues: CASSLAGEQFF. The CDR3 DNA is TGTGCCAGCAGCCTAGCTGGGGAGCAGTTCTTC.